These T cell receptor beta chains were read from a single sample in a study of blood T cell repertoires in COVID-19. The method was immunoSEQ multiplex PCR; TCRdb's version includes in-frame clones alone and lacks a portion of them. This table has some 70,000 clones, more than 80% appearing once. The sequenced sample consisted of peripheral blood. These receptors were collected from a woman older than 75 with active COVID-19. CDR3s include the opening cysteine and the closing phenylalanine or tryptophan. Fields, in order: D gene, clone size, V gene, J gene, CDR3 protein, CDR3 DNA. The D gene is left open where the match is weak. Size values are once, few and many counts, or a class for expanded clones, and some rows have none.

D gene: TRBD1
clone size: NA
V gene: TRBV30
J gene: TRBJ2-1
CDR3 protein: CAWSTGGSYNEQFF
CDR3 DNA: TGTGCCTGGAGTACAGGGGGATCCTACAATGAGCAGTTCTTC

D gene: NA
clone size: NA
V gene: TRBV7-2
J gene: TRBJ2-7
CDR3 protein: CASTAGTEQYF
CDR3 DNA: TGTGCCAGCACCGCGGGAACGGAGCAGTACTTC

D gene: NA
clone size: once
V gene: TRBV4-3
J gene: TRBJ2-7
CDR3 protein: CASSQERQGPTYEQYF
CDR3 DNA: TGCGCCAGCAGCCAAGAGAGGCAGGGGCCAACCTACGAGCAGTACTTC

D gene: NA
clone size: NA
V gene: TRBV7-2
J gene: TRBJ2-1
CDR3 protein: CASSERLYNEQFF
CDR3 DNA: TGTGCCAGCAGCGAGAGACTATACAATGAGCAGTTCTTC

D gene: NA
clone size: NA
V gene: TRBV30
J gene: TRBJ2-7
CDR3 protein: CAWSGQGYEQYF
CDR3 DNA: TGTGCCTGGAGTGGGCAGGGTTACGAGCAGTACTTC

D gene: TRBD2
clone size: NA
V gene: TRBV27
J gene: TRBJ2-7
CDR3 protein: CASLSWDYPYEQYF
CDR3 DNA: TGTGCCAGTTTATCGTGGGACTACCCCTACGAGCAGTACTTC

D gene: TRBD2
clone size: NA
V gene: TRBV2
J gene: TRBJ2-3
CDR3 protein: CASSSRLAGSTDTQYF
CDR3 DNA: TGTGCCAGCAGTTCCCGACTAGCGGGCAGCACAGATACGCAGTATTTT

D gene: TRBD1
clone size: NA
V gene: TRBV6-2/TRBV6-3
J gene: TRBJ2-3
CDR3 protein: CASSFWTGPISTDTQYF
CDR3 DNA: TGTGCCAGCAGTTTCTGGACAGGGCCGATTAGCACAGATACGCAGTATTTT

D gene: TRBD1
clone size: NA
V gene: TRBV10-1
J gene: TRBJ2-2
CDR3 protein: CASIGVLGQSNTGELFF
CDR3 DNA: TGCGCCAGCATTGGAGTGTTGGGACAGTCGAACACCGGGGAGCTGTTTTTT

D gene: NA
clone size: NA
V gene: TRBV4-2
J gene: TRBJ2-1
CDR3 protein: CASSQDWTGQQFF
CDR3 DNA: TGTGCCAGCAGCCAAGATTGGACTGGGCAGCAGTTCTTC

D gene: TRBD2
clone size: NA
V gene: TRBV6-5
J gene: TRBJ2-6
CDR3 protein: CASLGLHSGANVLTF
CDR3 DNA: TGTGCCAGCTTGGGACTACACTCTGGGGCCAACGTCCTGACTTTC

D gene: NA
clone size: NA
V gene: TRBV7-8
J gene: TRBJ1-1
CDR3 protein: CASSLVSGGPTEAFF
CDR3 DNA: TGTGCCAGCAGCTTAGTCTCCGGGGGGCCCACTGAAGCTTTCTTT

D gene: TRBD1
clone size: NA
V gene: TRBV18
J gene: TRBJ1-1
CDR3 protein: CASSLQGAAEAFF
CDR3 DNA: TGTGCCAGCTCACTTCAGGGGGCAGCTGAAGCTTTCTTT

D gene: NA
clone size: NA
V gene: TRBV11-3
J gene: TRBJ1-1
CDR3 protein: CASSFGGNTEAFF
CDR3 DNA: TGTGCCAGCAGCTTCGGGGGGAACACTGAAGCTTTCTTT

D gene: TRBD1
clone size: NA
V gene: TRBV11-2
J gene: TRBJ1-4
CDR3 protein: CASSLVQGRLEKLFF
CDR3 DNA: TGTGCCAGCAGCTTGGTACAGGGGCGGCTAGAAAAACTGTTTTTT

D gene: TRBD1
clone size: NA
V gene: TRBV27
J gene: TRBJ1-5
CDR3 protein: CASSWDRGGQPQHF
CDR3 DNA: TGTGCCAGCAGTTGGGACAGGGGAGGACAGCCCCAGCATTTT

D gene: TRBD1
clone size: NA
V gene: TRBV5-6
J gene: TRBJ1-4
CDR3 protein: CASSLRTGRFNEKLFF
CDR3 DNA: TGTGCCAGCAGCTTAAGGACAGGGCGTTTTAATGAAAAACTGTTTTTT

D gene: NA
clone size: NA
V gene: TRBV12-2
J gene: TRBJ1-6
CDR3 protein: CASREGEKGPNSPLHF
CDR3 DNA: TGTGCAAGTCGCGAGGGGGAAAAAGGGCCTAATTCACCCCTCCACTTT

D gene: TRBD1
clone size: NA
V gene: TRBV18
J gene: TRBJ2-1
CDR3 protein: CASSPGTGTYNEQFF
CDR3 DNA: TGTGCCAGCTCACCCGGGACAGGCACCTACAATGAGCAGTTCTTC

D gene: NA
clone size: NA
V gene: TRBV19
J gene: TRBJ2-3
CDR3 protein: CASSIGGRVSTDTQYF
CDR3 DNA: TGTGCCAGTAGTATTGGAGGGCGGGTTAGCACAGATACGCAGTATTTT

D gene: NA
clone size: NA
V gene: TRBV28
J gene: TRBJ2-7
CDR3 protein: CASSLNVGRGAEQYF
CDR3 DNA: TGTGCCAGCAGTTTAAATGTTGGCAGGGGTGCCGAGCAGTACTTC

D gene: NA
clone size: NA
V gene: TRBV4-1
J gene: TRBJ1-5
CDR3 protein: CASSQEGGGGKQPQHF
CDR3 DNA: TGCGCCAGCAGCCAAGAAGGAGGCGGGGGGAAGCAGCCCCAGCATTTT

D gene: TRBD2
clone size: NA
V gene: TRBV27
J gene: TRBJ2-7
CDR3 protein: CASSPTLAGGPYEQYF
CDR3 DNA: TGTGCCAGCAGTCCAACCTTAGCGGGAGGGCCCTACGAGCAGTACTTC

D gene: NA
clone size: NA
V gene: TRBV5-5
J gene: TRBJ1-1
CDR3 protein: CASNPLRNRRGSEAFF
CDR3 DNA: TGTGCCAGCAACCCCCTTAGGAACCGAAGGGGGTCCGAAGCTTTCTTT

D gene: TRBD2
clone size: NA
V gene: TRBV11-2
J gene: TRBJ2-7
CDR3 protein: CASSPGAGGAYEQYF
CDR3 DNA: TGTGCCAGCAGCCCCGGAGCGGGGGGGGCCTACGAGCAGTACTTC

D gene: NA
clone size: NA
V gene: TRBV4-2
J gene: TRBJ1-2
CDR3 protein: CASSQDKGVVGIGYGYTF
CDR3 DNA: TGTGCCAGCAGCCAAGATAAGGGGGTGGTGGGGATCGGCTATGGCTACACCTTC

D gene: NA
clone size: NA
V gene: TRBV21-1
J gene: TRBJ2-7
CDR3 protein: CASSKLRDRISYEQYF
CDR3 DNA: TGTGCCAGCAGCAAGCTCCGGGACAGGATCTCCTACGAGCAGTACTTC

D gene: NA
clone size: NA
V gene: TRBV28
J gene: TRBJ2-2
CDR3 protein: CASRLRWNTGELFF
CDR3 DNA: TGTGCCAGCAGACTGCGATGGAACACCGGGGAGCTGTTTTTT

D gene: TRBD2
clone size: NA
V gene: TRBV4-3
J gene: TRBJ2-2
CDR3 protein: CASSHTGGTGELFF
CDR3 DNA: TGCGCCAGCAGCCACACGGGGGGCACCGGGGAGCTGTTTTTT

D gene: NA
clone size: NA
V gene: TRBV5-1
J gene: TRBJ2-1
CDR3 protein: CASSLQGGNEQFF
CDR3 DNA: TGCGCCAGCAGCTTGCAGGGGGGAAATGAGCAGTTCTTC

D gene: TRBD1
clone size: NA
V gene: TRBV6-5
J gene: TRBJ1-2
CDR3 protein: CASSRQGRNYGYTF
CDR3 DNA: TGTGCCAGCAGCCGACAGGGGAGAAACTATGGCTACACCTTC

D gene: TRBD1
clone size: few
V gene: TRBV7-9
J gene: TRBJ1-5
CDR3 protein: CASSGGQDNQPQHF
CDR3 DNA: TGTGCCAGCAGCGGGGGACAGGACAATCAGCCCCAGCATTTT

D gene: NA
clone size: NA
V gene: TRBV6-5
J gene: TRBJ2-1
CDR3 protein: CASRQNSGFNEQFF
CDR3 DNA: TGTGCCAGCAGGCAAAACTCAGGGTTCAATGAGCAGTTCTTC

D gene: TRBD2
clone size: once
V gene: TRBV27
J gene: TRBJ2-5
CDR3 protein: CASSLGLAGEGTQYF
CDR3 DNA: TGTGCCAGCAGTCTGGGACTAGCGGGAGAAGGGACCCAGTACTTC

D gene: NA
clone size: NA
V gene: TRBV10-3
J gene: TRBJ2-2
CDR3 protein: CAIMEGRNTGELFF
CDR3 DNA: TGTGCCATCATGGAGGGCAGGAACACCGGGGAGCTGTTTTTT

D gene: NA
clone size: NA
V gene: TRBV19
J gene: TRBJ1-3
CDR3 protein: CASSIRFSGNTIYF
CDR3 DNA: TGTGCCAGTAGTATTCGGTTTTCCGGAAACACCATATATTTT

D gene: TRBD1
clone size: NA
V gene: TRBV10-3
J gene: TRBJ2-5
CDR3 protein: CATSRPGGGETQYF
CDR3 DNA: TGTGCCACCTCACGTCCAGGGGGCGGTGAGACCCAGTACTTC

D gene: TRBD1
clone size: NA
V gene: TRBV3-1/TRBV3-2
J gene: TRBJ2-5
CDR3 protein: CASSQDHRGRETQYF
CDR3 DNA: TGTGCCAGCAGCCAAGATCACAGGGGTCGGGAGACCCAGTACTTC

D gene: TRBD1
clone size: NA
V gene: TRBV28
J gene: TRBJ2-7
CDR3 protein: CASGPGTGEHEQYF
CDR3 DNA: TGTGCCAGTGGACCCGGGACAGGGGAGCACGAGCAGTACTTC

D gene: NA
clone size: NA
V gene: TRBV28
J gene: TRBJ1-4
CDR3 protein: CATVPTGTNEKLFF
CDR3 DNA: TGTGCCACCGTACCGACAGGAACTAATGAAAAACTGTTTTTT

D gene: TRBD2
clone size: NA
V gene: TRBV5-6
J gene: TRBJ2-5
CDR3 protein: CASSPLLGTSDETQYF
CDR3 DNA: TGTGCCAGCAGCCCCTTACTGGGGACTAGCGACGAGACCCAGTACTTC

D gene: NA
clone size: NA
V gene: TRBV11-2
J gene: TRBJ2-5
CDR3 protein: CASSSPYQETQYF
CDR3 DNA: TGTGCCAGCAGCTCCCCGTACCAAGAGACCCAGTACTTC

D gene: TRBD1
clone size: NA
V gene: TRBV24-1
J gene: TRBJ2-2
CDR3 protein: CATSGTQGVDTGELFF
CDR3 DNA: TGTGCCACCAGTGGGACCCAGGGGGTAGACACCGGGGAGCTGTTTTTT

D gene: TRBD1
clone size: NA
V gene: TRBV28
J gene: TRBJ2-3
CDR3 protein: CASSFWQGAGTDTQYF
CDR3 DNA: TGTGCCAGCAGTTTTTGGCAGGGGGCGGGCACAGATACGCAGTATTTT

D gene: NA
clone size: NA
V gene: TRBV5-1
J gene: TRBJ1-2
CDR3 protein: CASSLQSYGYTF
CDR3 DNA: TGCGCCAGCAGCTTGCAATCCTATGGCTACACCTTC